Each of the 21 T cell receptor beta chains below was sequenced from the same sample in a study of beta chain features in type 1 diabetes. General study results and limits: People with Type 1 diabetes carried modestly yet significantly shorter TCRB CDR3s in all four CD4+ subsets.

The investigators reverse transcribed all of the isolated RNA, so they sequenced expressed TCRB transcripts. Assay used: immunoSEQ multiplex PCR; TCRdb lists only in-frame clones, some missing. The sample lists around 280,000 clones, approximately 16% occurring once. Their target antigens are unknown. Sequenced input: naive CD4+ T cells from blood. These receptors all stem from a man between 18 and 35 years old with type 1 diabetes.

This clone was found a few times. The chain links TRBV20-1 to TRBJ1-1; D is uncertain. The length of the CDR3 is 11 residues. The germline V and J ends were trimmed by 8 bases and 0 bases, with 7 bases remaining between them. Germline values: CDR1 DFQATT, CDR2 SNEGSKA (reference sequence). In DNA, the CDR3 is TGCAGTTCGAGAATGAACACTGAAGCTTTCTTT. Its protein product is CSSRMNTEAFF.

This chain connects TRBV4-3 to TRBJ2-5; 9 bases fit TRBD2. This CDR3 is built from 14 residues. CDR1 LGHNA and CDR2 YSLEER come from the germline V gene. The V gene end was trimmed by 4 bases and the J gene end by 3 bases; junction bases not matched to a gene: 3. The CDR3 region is CASSPIAGEETQYF. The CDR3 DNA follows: TGCGCCAGCAGCCCCATAGCGGGGGAAGAGACCCAGTACTTC.

The CDR3 DNA reads TGTGCCAGCAGCAACAGGGCCGCTGGCGGGGGAACGTCCTACGAGCAGTACTTC. This sequence encodes CASSNRAAGGGTSYEQYF. The chain has TRBV7-6 and TRBJ2-7, with a weak D call TRBD2 (7 bases). Germline assignment: CDR1 SGHVS and CDR2 FNYEAQ. CDR3 length: 18 residues. V was cut by 5 bases and J by 1 base, with 24 bases left in between.

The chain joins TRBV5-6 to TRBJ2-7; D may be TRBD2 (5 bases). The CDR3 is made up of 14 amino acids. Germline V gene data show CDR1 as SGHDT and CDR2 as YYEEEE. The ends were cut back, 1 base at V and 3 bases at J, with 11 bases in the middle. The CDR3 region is CASSLTSGRYEQYF. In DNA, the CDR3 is TGTGCCAGCAGCTTGACCAGCGGTCGCTACGAGCAGTACTTC.

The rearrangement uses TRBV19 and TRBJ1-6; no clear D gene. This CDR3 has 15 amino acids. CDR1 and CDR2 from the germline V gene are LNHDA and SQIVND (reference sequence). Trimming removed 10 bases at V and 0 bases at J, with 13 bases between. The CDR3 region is CATTTRHSYNSPLHF. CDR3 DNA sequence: TGTGCCACCACCACCAGACACTCCTATAATTCACCCCTCCACTTT.

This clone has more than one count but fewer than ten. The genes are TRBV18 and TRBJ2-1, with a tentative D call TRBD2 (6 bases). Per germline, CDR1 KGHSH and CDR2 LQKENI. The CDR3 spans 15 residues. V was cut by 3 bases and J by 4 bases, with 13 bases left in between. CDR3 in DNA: TGTGCCAGCTCACCTTTACGGCGGGGATACAATGAGCAGTTCTTC. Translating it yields CASSPLRRGYNEQFF.

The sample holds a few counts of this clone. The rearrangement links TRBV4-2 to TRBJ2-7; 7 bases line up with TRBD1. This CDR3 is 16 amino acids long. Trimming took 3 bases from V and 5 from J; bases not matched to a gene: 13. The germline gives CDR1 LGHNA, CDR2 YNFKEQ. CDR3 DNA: TGTGCCAGCAGCCAGGCCATCGACAGGGTATTAGACGAGCAGTACTTC. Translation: CASSQAIDRVLDEQYF.

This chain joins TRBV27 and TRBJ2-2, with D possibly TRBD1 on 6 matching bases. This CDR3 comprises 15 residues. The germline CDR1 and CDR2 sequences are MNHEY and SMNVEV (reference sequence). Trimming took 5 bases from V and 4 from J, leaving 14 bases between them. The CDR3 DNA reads TGTGCCAGCAGTGAGTCCCCCAGGGGCACCGGGGAGCTGTTTTTT. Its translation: CASSESPRGTGELFF.

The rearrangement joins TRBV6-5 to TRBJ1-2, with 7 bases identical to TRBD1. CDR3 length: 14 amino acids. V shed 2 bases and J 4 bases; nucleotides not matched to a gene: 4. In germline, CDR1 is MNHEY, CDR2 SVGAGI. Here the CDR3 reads CASSYPGQRYGYTF. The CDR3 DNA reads TGTGCCAGCAGTTACCCGGGACAGCGCTATGGCTACACCTTC.

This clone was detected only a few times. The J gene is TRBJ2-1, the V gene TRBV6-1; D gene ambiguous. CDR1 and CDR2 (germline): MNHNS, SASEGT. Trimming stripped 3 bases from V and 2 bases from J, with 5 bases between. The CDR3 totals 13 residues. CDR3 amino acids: CASSDQAYNEQFF. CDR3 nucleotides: TGTGCCAGCAGTGACCAGGCCTACAATGAGCAGTTCTTC.

The CDR3 sequence is CSAVALEKLFF. The CDR3 DNA reads as TGCAGCGCCGTGGCCCTTGAAAAACTGTTTTTT. This rearrangement joins TRBV29-1 to TRBJ1-4; no firm D call. The V end lost 7 bases, the J end lost 7 bases, and 10 bases lay between the germline ends. The CDR3 sequence is 11 residues long. Germline CDR1 SQVTM, CDR2 ANQGSEA.

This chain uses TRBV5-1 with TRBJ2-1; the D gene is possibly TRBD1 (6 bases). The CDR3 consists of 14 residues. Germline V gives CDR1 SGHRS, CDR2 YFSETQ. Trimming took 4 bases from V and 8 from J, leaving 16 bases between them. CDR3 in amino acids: CASSTAQGSDEQFF. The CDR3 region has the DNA TGCGCCAGCAGCACGGCACAGGGTTCAGATGAGCAGTTCTTC.

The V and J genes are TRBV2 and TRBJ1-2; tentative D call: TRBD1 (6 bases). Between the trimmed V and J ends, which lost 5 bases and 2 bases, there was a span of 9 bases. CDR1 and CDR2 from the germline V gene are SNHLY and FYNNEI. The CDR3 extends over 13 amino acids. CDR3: CASSSGTNYGYTF. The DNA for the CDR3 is TGTGCCAGCAGTTCCGGGACAAACTATGGCTACACCTTC.

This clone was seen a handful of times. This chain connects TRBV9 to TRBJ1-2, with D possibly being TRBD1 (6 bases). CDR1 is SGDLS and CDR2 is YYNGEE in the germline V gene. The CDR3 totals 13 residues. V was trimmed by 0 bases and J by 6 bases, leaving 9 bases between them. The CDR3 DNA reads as TGTGCCAGCAGCGTAGGAGCAGGGGATGGCTACACCTTC. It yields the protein CASSVGAGDGYTF.

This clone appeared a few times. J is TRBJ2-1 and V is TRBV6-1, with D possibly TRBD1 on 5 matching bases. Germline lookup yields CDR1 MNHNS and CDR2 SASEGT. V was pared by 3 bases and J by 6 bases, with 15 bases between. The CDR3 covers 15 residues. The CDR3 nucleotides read TGTGCCAGCAGTGAGGGGCAGGCGAACCCCAATGAGCAGTTCTTC. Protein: CASSEGQANPNEQFF.

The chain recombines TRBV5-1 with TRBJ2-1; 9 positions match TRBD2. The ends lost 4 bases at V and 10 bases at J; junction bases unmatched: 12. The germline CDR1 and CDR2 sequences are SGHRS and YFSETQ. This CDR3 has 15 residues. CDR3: CASSVIAGASREQFF. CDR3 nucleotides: TGCGCCAGCAGCGTGATAGCGGGAGCGAGTCGAGAGCAGTTCTTC.

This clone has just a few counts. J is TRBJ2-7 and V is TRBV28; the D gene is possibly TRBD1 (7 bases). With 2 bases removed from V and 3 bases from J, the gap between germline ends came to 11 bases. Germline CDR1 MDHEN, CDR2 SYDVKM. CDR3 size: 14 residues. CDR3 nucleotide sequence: TGTGCCAGCAGTTTAGGAGGGGGCGGCTACGAGCAGTACTTC. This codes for CASSLGGGGYEQYF.

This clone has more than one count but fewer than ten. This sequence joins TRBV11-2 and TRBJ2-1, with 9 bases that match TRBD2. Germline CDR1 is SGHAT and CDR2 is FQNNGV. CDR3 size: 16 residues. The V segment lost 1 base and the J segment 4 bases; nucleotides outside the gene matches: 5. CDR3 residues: CASSLVSGGRYNEQFF. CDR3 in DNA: TGTGCCAGCAGCTTAGTTAGCGGGGGCCGATACAATGAGCAGTTCTTC.

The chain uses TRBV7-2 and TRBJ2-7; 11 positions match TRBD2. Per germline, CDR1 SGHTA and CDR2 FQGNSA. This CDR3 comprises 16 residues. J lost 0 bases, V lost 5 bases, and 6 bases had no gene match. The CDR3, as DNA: TGTGCCAGCAGCCCACTAGCGGGAGTCGCCTCCTACGAGCAGTACTTC. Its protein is CASSPLAGVASYEQYF.

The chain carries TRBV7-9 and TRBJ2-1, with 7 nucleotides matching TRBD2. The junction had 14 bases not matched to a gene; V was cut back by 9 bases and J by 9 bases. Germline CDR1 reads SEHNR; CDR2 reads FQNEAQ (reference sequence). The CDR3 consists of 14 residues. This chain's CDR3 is CASRMTAGEGEQFF. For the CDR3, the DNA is TGTGCCAGTCGCATGACGGCGGGAGAAGGTGAGCAGTTCTTC.

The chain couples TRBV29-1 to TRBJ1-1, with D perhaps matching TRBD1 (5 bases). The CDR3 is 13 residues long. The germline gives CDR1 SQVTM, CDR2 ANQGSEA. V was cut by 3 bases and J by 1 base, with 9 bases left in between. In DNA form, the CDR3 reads TGCAGCGTTGACGGGGGTGGGAACACTGAAGCTTTCTTT. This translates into CSVDGGGNTEAFF.